The sequence of this T cell receptor beta chain was determined in a study of blood T cell repertoires in COVID-19. Across the whole study: Acute-phase and convalescent COVID-19 samples originated in the United States, Italy and Spain. From T cells, B-cell-depleted T cells, or PBMCs came the material, which was cDNA or gDNA.

In the original analysis: Reference gene primer amplification in the assay estimated nucleated cell counts. Here immunoSEQ multiplex PCR was the method, and the copy in TCRdb shows in-frame clones only, minus some. V, J and clone size are taken as reported in that table, and D and trimming were inferred from the DNA itself. The data contain nearly 100,000 clones, 80% to 90% of them singletons. V lost 4 bases and J lost 0, with 6 bases in between. Germline loops: CDR1 SQVTM, CDR2 ANQGSEA. The CDR3 extends over 13 amino acids. The TCR originated in a man older than 75 with acute or convalescent COVID-19. The chain uses TRBV29-1 and TRBJ2-2; no firm D call. Sequencing used peripheral blood. The CDR3 region has the DNA TGCAGCGTTGGGCAGTCGAACACCGGGGAGCTGTTTTTT. It encodes CSVGQSNTGELFF.